The 32 T cell receptor beta chains presented below share a single source sample, sequenced in a study of T cell responses to AZD1222 COVID-19 vaccine. Profiling relied on immunoSEQ multiplex PCR, and the TCRdb table lists in-frame clones only, not all of them. The sample has approximately 110,000 clones; about nine tenths are singletons. Source: peripheral blood, taken on day 0 of AZD1222 vaccination. These receptors all stem from an adult in good health.

The CDR3 loop reads CASSLGMAGDSGYTF. The CDR3 DNA reads TGTGCCAGCAGCTTAGGCATGGCCGGGGATTCGGGCTACACCTTC. The rearrangement links TRBV7-3 to TRBJ1-2; D gene unclear. The germline gives CDR1 SGHTA, CDR2 FQGTGA. This CDR3 is 15 amino acids long. With 2 bases removed from V and 8 bases from J, the gap between germline ends came to 18 bases. The full variable domain, rest sourced from reference TRBV7-3 and TRBJ1-2, is GAGVSQTPSNKVTEKGKYVELRCDPISGHTALYWYRQSLGQGPEFLIYFQGTGAADDSGLPNDRFFAVRPEGSVSTLKIQRTERGDSAVYLCASSLGMAGDSGYTFGSGTRLTVV.

The J gene is TRBJ2-3, the V gene TRBV7-9; D is perhaps TRBD2 (6 bases). The CDR3 is made up of 12 amino acids. Trimming removed 5 bases from V and 5 bases from J, with 8 bases in between. Germline loops: CDR1 SEHNR, CDR2 FQNEAQ (reference sequence). This chain's CDR3 is CASSQGGDTQYF. As DNA, the CDR3 is TGTGCCAGCAGCCAGGGAGGAGATACGCAGTATTTT.

V gene TRBV2 combines with J gene TRBJ2-5, with D perhaps TRBD1 or TRBD2 (5 bases each). The CDR3 totals 14 residues. The ends were cut back, 4 bases at V and 5 bases at J, with 14 bases in the middle. Germline lookup yields CDR1 SNHLY and CDR2 FYNNEI. CDR3 in DNA: TGTGCCAGCAGTGGAGGGGTGGGCCGGGAGACCCAGTACTTC. This encodes CASSGGVGRETQYF.

The chain joins TRBV14 to TRBJ2-7; TRBD1 is a possible D gene (7 bases). The V gene's germline CDR1 is SGHDN and CDR2 FVKESK. Between the trimmed V and J ends, which lost 1 base and 3 bases, there was a span of 13 bases. CDR3 length: 15 residues. The CDR3 is CASSQVSGGHYEQYF. CDR3 DNA sequence: TGTGCCAGCAGCCAAGTGTCAGGGGGGCACTACGAGCAGTACTTC.

The gene calls are TRBV25-1 and TRBJ1-1; 9 bases agree with TRBD1. Germline loops: CDR1 MGHDK, CDR2 SYGVNS. After removal of 7 bases from V and 7 bases from J, the junction contained 7 bases not matched to a gene. CDR3 length: 13 amino acids. CDR3 region: CASTVTGGGEAFF. CDR3 nucleotides: TGTGCCAGCACCGTGACAGGGGGGGGTGAAGCTTTCTTT.

J is TRBJ2-5 and V is TRBV29-1; weak D call: TRBD2 (6 bases). Germline CDR1 reads SQVTM; CDR2 reads ANQGSEA. This CDR3 contains 12 residues. Trimming pared 8 bases from V and 0 bases from J, leaving 10 bases between. This CDR3 is CSHREYQETQYF. The CDR3 DNA is TGCAGCCACCGGGAGTACCAAGAGACCCAGTACTTC.

The rearrangement links TRBV28 to TRBJ1-2, with TRBD1 as a possible D gene (6 bases). The CDR3 covers 13 residues. CDR1 MDHEN and CDR2 SYDVKM come from the germline V gene. The V end lost 6 bases, the J end lost 11 bases, and 19 bases lay between the germline ends. The CDR3 protein is CASRSGAGWGYTF. For the CDR3, the DNA is TGTGCCAGCAGGTCGGGGGCCGGGTGGGGGTACACCTTC.

The chain is built from TRBV10-2 and TRBJ2-3; D is perhaps TRBD1 (7 bases). V was trimmed by 7 bases and J by 0 bases, leaving 11 bases between them. Per germline, CDR1 WSHSY and CDR2 SAAADI. This CDR3 is 14 amino acids long. The CDR3 reads CASKTGRSTDTQYF. For the CDR3, the DNA is TGCGCCAGCAAGACAGGGAGGAGCACAGATACGCAGTATTTT.

The gene calls are TRBV4-2 and TRBJ1-6, with 9 bases matching TRBD1. This CDR3 is 15 amino acids long. CDR1 LGHNA and CDR2 YNFKEQ come from the germline V gene. Unmatched junction bases numbered 10, after V lost 3 bases and J lost 13 bases. The CDR3 spells CASSHTGQGRTPLHF. The CDR3 DNA follows: TGTGCCAGCAGCCATACCGGACAGGGGAGGACGCCCCTCCACTTT.

The chain couples TRBV7-8 to TRBJ2-7; no clear D gene. The germline V gene has CDR1 SGHVS and CDR2 FQNEAQ. The CDR3 sequence is 11 residues long. The ends were cut back, 5 bases at V and 3 bases at J, with 5 bases in the middle. The CDR3 DNA follows: TGTGCCAGCAGCCTTGACTACGAGCAGTACTTC. This translates into CASSLDYEQYF.

Only a few counts were recorded for this clone. In nucleotides, the CDR3 is TGTGCCAGCACTGCGTCCGGGGGCAGGGGCTACACCTTC. The encoded protein is CASTASGGRGYTF. This chain uses TRBV7-2 with TRBJ1-2, with D maybe TRBD1 (6 bases). The CDR3 covers 13 residues. V dropped 7 bases and J dropped 8 bases, with 17 bases sitting between them. Germline V CDR1 and CDR2: SGHTA, FQGNSA.

The chain uses TRBV6-6 and TRBJ2-7, with D possibly matching TRBD1 (6 bases). This CDR3 is built from 17 residues. The V end lost 5 bases, the J end lost 2 bases, and 22 bases lay between the germline ends. Per germline, CDR1 MNHNY and CDR2 SVGAGI (reference sequence). The CDR3 region has the DNA TGTGCCAGCAGTCGAACCCCAGGGGTTAGTGTTGCCTACGAGCAGTACTTC. Amino acids: CASSRTPGVSVAYEQYF.

This clone was counted between two and nine times. The V gene is TRBV28, the J gene TRBJ1-5; no firm D call. Trimming took off 2 bases at V and 4 bases at J, with 15 bases between the two ends. Germline assignment: CDR1 MDHEN and CDR2 SYDVKM. The CDR3 loop spans 16 amino acids. The CDR3 loop is CASSLPPLPVNQPQHF. Written as DNA, the CDR3 is TGTGCCAGCAGTTTACCCCCTCTCCCGGTTAATCAGCCCCAGCATTTT. The full variable domain, its missing parts supplied by reference TRBV28 and TRBJ1-5, is DVKVTQSSRYLVKRTGEKVFLECVQDMDHENMFWYRQDPGLGLRLIYFSYDVKMKEKGDIPEGYSVSREKKERFSLILESASTNQTSMYLCASSLPPLPVNQPQHFGDGTRLSIL.

The genes are TRBV7-6 and TRBJ2-7, with D tentatively TRBD1 (6 bases). This CDR3 spans 13 amino acids. Germline-derived CDR1 and CDR2 are SGHVS and FNYEAQ. V was clipped by 5 bases and J by 5 bases, with 13 bases between them. The chain's CDR3 is CASSRDTLNEQYF. The CDR3 DNA reads TGTGCCAGCAGCCGGGACACCCTGAACGAGCAGTACTTC.

Comment on this clone: The sample has other DNA sequences that encode this CDR3 too. The V and J genes are TRBV11-2 and TRBJ1-3; the D is unclear. Germline V lookup: CDR1 SGHAT, CDR2 FQNNGV. CDR3 length: 12 residues. The V gene lost 3 bases and the J gene lost 8 bases, with 8 bases spanning the gap. The chain's CDR3 is CASSFTLDTIYF. DNA for the CDR3: TGTGCCAGCAGCTTTACGTTGGACACCATATATTTT.

CDR3 DNA: TGTGCCAGCAGCCCTAGAAGGGTCTACGAGCAGTACTTC. Protein product: CASSPRRVYEQYF. The rearrangement joins TRBV4-2 to TRBJ2-7; D is ambiguous. V lost 4 bases and J 3 bases, leaving 10 bases between the germline ends. The CDR3 has 13 amino acids. Germline V gene lookup returns CDR1 LGHNA and CDR2 YNFKEQ.

This chain links TRBV14 with TRBJ1-3, with no clear D. V shed 3 bases and J shed 0 bases, with 9 bases lying between them. The CDR3 runs to 15 residues. Germline assignment: CDR1 SGHDN and CDR2 FVKESK. The CDR3 spells CASSQRIISGNTIYF. For the CDR3, the DNA is TGTGCCAGCAGCCAGCGAATAATCTCTGGAAACACCATATATTTT.

This clone was counted between two and nine times. The chain combines TRBV2 with TRBJ2-5; D call uncertain. CDR3 size: 11 residues. V was cut by 3 bases and J by 5 bases, with 4 bases left in between. Germline V CDR1 and CDR2: SNHLY, FYNNEI. The CDR3 region is CASSEVETQYF. CDR3 DNA sequence: TGTGCCAGCAGTGAGGTGGAGACCCAGTACTTC. Based on the CDR3 plus reference TRBV2 and TRBJ2-5, the full variable domain is EPEVTQTPSHQVTQMGQEVILRCVPISNHLYFYWYRQILGQKVEFLVSFYNNEISEKSEIFDDQFSVERPDGSNFTLKIRSTKLEDSAMYFCASSEVETQYFGPGTRLLVL.

The chain carries TRBV7-2 and TRBJ2-1; 7 nucleotides match TRBD2. With 1 base clipped from V and 8 bases from J, the junction kept 8 bases outside the gene matches. The germline V gene has CDR1 SGHTA and CDR2 FQGNSA. There are 15 residues in the CDR3. The CDR3 loop is CASSLGLATVHEQFF. In DNA form, the CDR3 reads TGTGCCAGCAGCTTAGGACTAGCCACGGTCCATGAGCAGTTCTTC. Based on the CDR3 plus reference TRBV7-2 and TRBJ2-1, the full variable domain is GAGVSQSPSNKVTEKGKDVELRCDPISGHTALYWYRQSLGQGLEFLIYFQGNSAPDKSGLPSDRFSAERTGGSVSTLTIQRTQQEDSAVYLCASSLGLATVHEQFFGPGTRLTVL.

V is TRBV18 and J is TRBJ2-1; tentatively, D is TRBD2 (5 bases). The germline CDR1 and CDR2 sequences are KGHSH and LQKENI. The CDR3 spans 14 residues. Between the trimmed V and J ends, which lost 6 bases and 9 bases, there was a span of 18 bases. The CDR3 DNA sequence: TGTGCCAGCTCCCTTACCTCCTTAGCGTTTGAGCAGTTCTTC. The encoded protein is CASSLTSLAFEQFF. Full variable domain (outside the CDR3, taken from reference TRBV18 and TRBJ2-1): NAGVMQNPRHLVRRRGQEARLRCSPMKGHSHVYWYRQLPEEGLKFMVYLQKENIIDESGMPKERFSAEFPKEGPSILRIQQVVRGDSAAYFCASSLTSLAFEQFFGPGTRLTVL.

The chain links TRBV11-2 to TRBJ1-6; D may be TRBD1 (5 bases). V was pared by 6 bases and J by 7 bases, with 16 bases between. This CDR3 contains 15 residues. Germline CDR1 reads SGHAT; CDR2 reads FQNNGV. CDR3 residues: CASRAGTFANSPLHF. The CDR3 region has the DNA TGTGCCAGCAGGGCAGGGACTTTCGCAAATTCACCCCTCCACTTT.

The rearrangement uses TRBV7-8 and TRBJ2-1, with 7 nucleotides matching TRBD1. The CDR3 extends over 14 amino acids. Germline CDR1 and CDR2: SGHVS and FQNEAQ. The trim removed 5 bases at V and 6 bases at J, leaving 7 bases unmatched. The CDR3 DNA follows: TGTGCCAGCAGCCCCCTCGACAGGGCCAATGAGCAGTTCTTC. Translated, it gives CASSPLDRANEQFF.

This chain connects TRBV4-2 to TRBJ2-1, with D unresolved. Looked up from germline, CDR1 is LGHNA and CDR2 is YNFKEQ. The ends were cut back, 4 bases at V and 5 bases at J, with 3 bases in the middle. There are 11 residues in the CDR3. Here the CDR3 reads CASSLNNEQFF. The CDR3 bases are TGTGCCAGCAGCCTCAACAATGAGCAGTTCTTC.

J is TRBJ2-7 and V is TRBV5-4, with 8 bases lining up with TRBD1. Germline CDR1 SGHNT, CDR2 YYREEE (reference sequence). The CDR3 is 16 residues long. With 0 bases clipped from V and 0 bases from J, the junction kept 5 bases outside the gene matches. The CDR3 here is CASSLEAGGHSYEQYF. CDR3 sequence (DNA): TGTGCCAGCAGCTTGGAGGCAGGGGGCCACTCCTACGAGCAGTACTTC. Together with reference TRBV5-4 and TRBJ2-7, the CDR3 gives the full variable domain: ETGVTQSPTHLIKTRGQQVTLRCSSQSGHNTVSWYQQALGQGPQFIFQYYREEENGRGNFPPRFSGLQFPNYSSELNVNALELDDSALYLCASSLEAGGHSYEQYFGPGTRLTVT.

The CDR3 DNA reads TGTGCCAGCATGGTGTCCTTCCCTGGAAACACCATATATTTT. It translates to CASMVSFPGNTIYF. The chain combines TRBV7-2 with TRBJ1-3; no reliable D call. The CDR3 runs 14 residues. Germline loops: CDR1 SGHTA, CDR2 FQGNSA. Trimming removed 7 bases from V and 2 bases from J, with 12 bases in between.

The chain uses TRBV11-2 and TRBJ2-7, with a tentative D call TRBD1 (6 bases). Between the trimmed V and J ends, which lost 5 bases and 6 bases, there was a span of 14 bases. The CDR3 runs 13 residues. Germline V lookup: CDR1 SGHAT, CDR2 FQNNGV. The CDR3 protein is CASSPQGPSEQYF. DNA of the CDR3: TGTGCCAGCAGCCCGCAGGGGCCCTCCGAGCAGTACTTC.

The chain joins TRBV5-1 to TRBJ1-2; D is perhaps TRBD1 (5 bases). Trimming took off 4 bases at V and 6 bases at J, with 19 bases between the two ends. Germline V CDR1 and CDR2: SGHRS, YFSETQ. CDR3 size: 15 residues. The CDR3 loop reads CASSPGAFRSHGYTF. CDR3 coding DNA: TGCGCCAGCAGCCCTGGGGCTTTCCGGTCTCATGGCTACACCTTC. The variable domain in full, with the rest retrieved from reference TRBV5-1 and TRBJ1-2, is KAGVTQTPRYLIKTRGQQVTLSCSPISGHRSVSWYQQTPGQGLQFLFEYFSETQRNKGNFPGRFSGRQFSNSRSEMNVSTLELGDSALYLCASSPGAFRSHGYTFGSGTRLTVV.

The CDR3 here is CASSPQGTNQPQHF. CDR3 nucleotides: TGTGCCAGCTCACCACAGGGTACTAATCAGCCCCAGCATTTT. V is TRBV18 and J is TRBJ1-5; D gene uncertain. V lost 1 base, J lost 4 bases, and 8 bases lay in between. CDR3 size: 14 residues. CDR1 KGHSH and CDR2 LQKENI come from the germline V gene.

This clone has only a few counts. The genes are TRBV5-1 and TRBJ1-2, with D possibly being TRBD1 (5 bases). There are 13 residues in the CDR3. Trimming left V 0 bases short and J 5 bases short, with 8 bases between. The germline gives CDR1 SGHRS, CDR2 YFSETQ. CDR3 loop: CASSLEGYYGYTF. The DNA of the CDR3 is TGCGCCAGCAGCTTGGAGGGGTATTATGGCTACACCTTC.

The chain couples TRBV27 to TRBJ2-1; 15 bases fit TRBD2. Germline V gives CDR1 MNHEY, CDR2 SMNVEV (reference sequence). The trim removed 5 bases at V and 9 bases at J, leaving 14 bases unmatched. The CDR3 contains 18 residues. This CDR3 reads CASSLISGLAGGFTEQFF. CDR3 DNA sequence: TGTGCCAGCAGTCTTATCAGTGGACTAGCGGGGGGGTTCACTGAGCAGTTCTTC.

The genes are TRBV4-2 and TRBJ2-1; 8 bases map to TRBD2. The CDR3 consists of 16 residues. The V segment lost 1 base and the J segment 4 bases; nucleotides outside the gene matches: 6. CDR1 and CDR2 from the germline V gene are LGHNA and YNFKEQ. The CDR3 DNA is TGTGCCAGCAGCCAAGTAAACCTAGCGGGTTACAATGAGCAGTTCTTC. It is translated as CASSQVNLAGYNEQFF.

This chain links TRBV5-3 with TRBJ1-5; TRBD1 matches 8 bases. TRBV5-3 is designated an ORF whose function remains uncertain. The CDR3 is 14 residues long. The J segment lost 9 bases and the V segment lost 4 bases, leaving 9 bases of the junction unmatched. The CDR3 protein is CARSIGQGLGPQHF. Here the CDR3 DNA reads TGTGCCAGAAGCATAGGACAGGGCCTAGGGCCCCAGCATTTT.